This T cell receptor (beta chain) is drawn from a study of cytomegalovirus exposure and HLA in healthy donors. Study outcomes and limitations: It was reported that the classifier diagnosed cytomegalovirus status with high specificity and sensitivity in both the original and validation cohorts.

This CDR3 comprises 16 residues. V shed 4 bases and J 8 bases; nucleotides not matched to a gene: 14. Germline CDR1 is MGHRA and CDR2 is YSYEKL. A word on this clone: Its target is unknown.

This PCR relied on a set of 60 Vbeta primers and 13 Jbeta primers. TCRdb keeps only in-frame clones here, not all; method: immunoSEQ multiplex PCR. The table shows approximately 200,000 clones, with around three quarters occurring only once. This rearrangement joins TRBV4-1 to TRBJ2-5; 9 bases are a match to TRBD2. This sequence originates from a man aged 35-49 years in good health and CMV-seronegative. Input material: PBMCs. The CDR3 loop is CASSPLAGTPPGTQYF. As DNA, the CDR3 is TGCGCCAGCAGCCCGCTAGCGGGGACCCCCCCAGGAACCCAGTACTTC.